This is a list of T cell receptor beta chains from one sample in a study of cytomegalovirus exposure and HLA in healthy donors. Method: immunoSEQ multiplex PCR; TCRdb's copy keeps in-frame clones and lacks some. The data hold 150,000 to 200,000 clones, with roughly 80% observed a single time. The source material was PBMCs. The receptors here all came from a woman between 18 and 30 years old in good health and CMV-seropositive. The CDR3 runs from the conserved cysteine through the conserved F or W. A D gene is named only where the DNA matches it firmly. The size of a clone is reported for some rows only, either as once, few or many, or as a class for expanded clones.

D	size	length	V	J	DNA	CDR3
TRBD2	NA	15	TRBV11-2	TRBJ2-1	TGTGCCAGCAGCCCCGGGACTAGCTCCTACAATGAGCAGTTCTTC	CASSPGTSSYNEQFF
TRBD1	NA	12	TRBV6-5	TRBJ2-7	TGTGCCAGCCTCGGGACAGACTACGAGCAGTACTTC	CASLGTDYEQYF
NA	NA	15	TRBV15	TRBJ1-2	TGTGCCACCAGCAGAGAGTTAGGAGCTAACTATGGCTACACCTTC	CATSRELGANYGYTF
NA	NA	13	TRBV6-5	TRBJ1-2	TGTGCCAGCGGGGAGGGGTTCAACTATGGCTACACCTTC	CASGEGFNYGYTF
NA	NA	14	TRBV7-9	TRBJ2-1	TGTGCCAGCAGCTCAAATCCGGGGTGGTATGAGCAGTTCTTC	CASSSNPGWYEQFF
NA	NA	13	TRBV19	TRBJ1-2	TGTGCCAGTAGTGTCTCAGGGCGTCGGGGCTACACCTTC	CASSVSGRRGYTF
TRBD1	NA	13	TRBV18	TRBJ1-1	TGTGCCAGCTCAACAGGGGGAAGAACTGAAGCTTTCTTT	CASSTGGRTEAFF
TRBD1	NA	15	TRBV27	TRBJ1-2	TGTGCCAGCAGTTCCCCCGGTACAGGGGGCTATGGCTACACCTTC	CASSSPGTGGYGYTF
NA	NA	14	TRBV7-2	TRBJ1-2	TGTGCCAGCAGCCGCGGTTTAGCTAACTATGGCTACACCTTC	CASSRGLANYGYTF
NA	few	14	TRBV5-1	TRBJ1-2	TGCGCCAGCAGCTTGCAGGTTCCGTCCTATGGCTACACCTTC	CASSLQVPSYGYTF
TRBD2	NA	16	TRBV10-2	TRBJ2-2	TGCGCCAGCAGTACGCTAGCGGGGGACCACACCGGGGAGCTGTTTTTT	CASSTLAGDHTGELFF
NA	few	16	TRBV13	TRBJ2-2	TGTGCCAGCAGACTAAAGTGGGGCGGGAACACCGGGGAGCTGTTTTTT	CASRLKWGGNTGELFF
NA	NA	16	TRBV18	TRBJ1-6	TGTGCCAGCTCACCACAGGAGATGGGTAACAATTCACCCCTCCACTTT	CASSPQEMGNNSPLHF
TRBD2	NA	15	TRBV5-1	TRBJ2-3	TGCGCCACCCAGCCCGGGCTAGCGGGGATAGATACGCAGTATTTT	CATQPGLAGIDTQYF
TRBD1	NA	17	TRBV27	TRBJ2-5	TGTGCCAGCAGTCTTCAACACCTCGGGACAGGGGAAGAGACCCAGTACTTC	CASSLQHLGTGEETQYF